This TCR beta chain appears in the sequencing data of a study of OX40 agonist ivuxolimab in advanced cancers. Study-level background: The dose-escalation cohort was approximately 81% male, with a mean age of around 60 years, ranging roughly 20 to 90. Among those treated, three patients had partial responses, one with hepatocellular carcinoma and two with cutaneous melanoma.

The V end lost 3 bases, the J end lost 1 base, and 13 bases lay between the germline ends. Germline CDR1 reads LNHDA; CDR2 reads SQIVND (reference sequence). CDR3 length: 15 amino acids. Clones were read by immunoSEQ multiplex PCR, and TCRdb kept only the in-frame ones, dropping some. Of around 68,000 clones listed, 75% to 95% are singletons. This clonotype was sampled from an adult with an advanced solid tumor such as melanoma, head and neck, liver or kidney cancer. Material: CD4+ or CD8+ T cells sorted from blood, obtained in a trial of the OX40 agonist ivuxolimab. The chain employs TRBV19 and TRBJ2-7; possibly TRBD1 for D (5 bases). The DNA for the CDR3 is TGTGCCAGTAGTATTAAGGGCAGGGAATCCTACGAGCAGTACTTC. Its translation is CASSIKGRESYEQYF.